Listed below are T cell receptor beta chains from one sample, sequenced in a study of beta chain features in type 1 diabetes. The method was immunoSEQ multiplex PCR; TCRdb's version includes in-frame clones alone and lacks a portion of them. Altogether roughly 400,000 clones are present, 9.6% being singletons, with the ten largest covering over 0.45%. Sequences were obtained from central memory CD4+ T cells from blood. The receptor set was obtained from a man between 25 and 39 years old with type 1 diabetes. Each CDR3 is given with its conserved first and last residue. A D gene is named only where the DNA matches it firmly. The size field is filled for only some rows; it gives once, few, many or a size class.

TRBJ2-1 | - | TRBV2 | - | TGTGCCAGCAGAGGAGGGCCGGACTCCTACAATGAGCAGTTCTTC | CASRGGPDSYNEQFF
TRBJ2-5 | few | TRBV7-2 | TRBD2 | TGTGCCAGCAGCTTGGGACTAGCGGGAGACCAAGAGACCCAGTACTTC | CASSLGLAGDQETQYF
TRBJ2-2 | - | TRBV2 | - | TGTGCCAGCCACCTAAGTGGTATTTCCGGGGAGCTGTTTTTT | CASHLSGISGELFF
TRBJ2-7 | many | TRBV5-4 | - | TGTGCCAGCAGCTCCGACCCCTCCTACGAGCAGTACTTC | CASSSDPSYEQYF
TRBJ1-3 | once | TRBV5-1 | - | TGCGCCAGCACTACTAGCTCTGGAAACACCATATATTTT | CASTTSSGNTIYF
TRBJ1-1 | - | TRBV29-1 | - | TGCAGCGCCCGCTTGGAGAACACTGAAGCTTTCTTT | CSARLENTEAFF
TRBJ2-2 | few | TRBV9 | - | TGTGCCAGCAGCGTAGTCCACCACACCGGGGAGCTGTTTTTT | CASSVVHHTGELFF
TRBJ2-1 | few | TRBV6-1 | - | TGTGCCAGTAGTCCTAATGAGCAGTTCTTC | CASSPNEQFF
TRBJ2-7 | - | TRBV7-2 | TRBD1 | TGTGCCAGCAGCTTGGGGACAGGGAGTTACGAGCAGTACTTC | CASSLGTGSYEQYF
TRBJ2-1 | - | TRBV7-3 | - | TGTGCCAGCAGCTTAGACACAGGAGGGCACAATGAGCAGTTCTTC | CASSLDTGGHNEQFF
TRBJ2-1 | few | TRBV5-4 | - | TGTGCCAGCAGCCGGAAGGTGACGGAGAACTACAATGAGCAGTTCTTC | CASSRKVTENYNEQFF
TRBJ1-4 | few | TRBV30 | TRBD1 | TGTGCCTGGAGTGTAGACGGAATGACAGGGGGTACTAATGAAAAACTGTTTTTT | CAWSVDGMTGGTNEKLFF
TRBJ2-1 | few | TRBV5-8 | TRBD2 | TGTGCCAGCAGCTTTGGGACTAGGGATGAGCAGTTCTTC | CASSFGTRDEQFF
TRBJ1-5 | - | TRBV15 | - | TGTGCCACCAGCAGAGAGGGGGGGTGGCAGCCCCAGCATTTT | CATSREGGWQPQHF
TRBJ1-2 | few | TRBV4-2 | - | TGTGCCAGCAGCCAAGGCCGGGGCTATGGCTACACCTTC | CASSQGRGYGYTF
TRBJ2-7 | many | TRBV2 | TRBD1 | TGTGCCAGCGTAAGGGGGCCTACCTACGAGCAGTACTTC | CASVRGPTYEQYF
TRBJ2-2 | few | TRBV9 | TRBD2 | TGTGCCAGCAGCGTAGGATCTAGCGGGAGTCCTATCGGTGTGGACACCGGGGAGCTGTTTTTT | CASSVGSSGSPIGVDTGELFF
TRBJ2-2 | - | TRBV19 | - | TGTGCCAGTAGCCCTCAGGGGGGGTTAGAAACCGGGGAGCTGTTTTTT | CASSPQGGLETGELFF
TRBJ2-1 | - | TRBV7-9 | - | TGTGCCAGCAGCTTGCAGGGTTTCGGTGGGGATGAGCAGTTCTTC | CASSLQGFGGDEQFF
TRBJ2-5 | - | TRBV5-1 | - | TGCGCCAGCAGCCCACAGGGTGAGGAGACCCAGTACTTC | CASSPQGEETQYF
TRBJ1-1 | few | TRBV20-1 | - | TGCAGTGTTGGGACAACTGAAGCTTTCTTT | CSVGTTEAFF
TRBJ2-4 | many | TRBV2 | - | TGTGCCAGCGGGGGAGTTGAAAACATTCAGTACTTC | CASGGVENIQYF
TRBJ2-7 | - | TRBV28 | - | TGTGCCGCCCAGAGCGGAGCAACCTACGAGCAGTACTTC | CAAQSGATYEQYF
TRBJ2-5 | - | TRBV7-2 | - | TGTGCCAGCAGCTCTCACAGGGAGGGGACCCAGTACTTC | CASSSHREGTQYF
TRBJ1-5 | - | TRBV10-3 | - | TGTGCCATCAGGGGAGACAGGAATCAGCCCCAGCATTTT | CAIRGDRNQPQHF
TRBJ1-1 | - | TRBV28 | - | TGTGCCAGCAGTTTATTAGGGTCGTGGGCTTTCTTT | CASSLLGSWAFF
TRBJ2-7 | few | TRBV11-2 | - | TGTGCCAGCAGCTTAGAGGGACCAACAAAGGGGGACGAGCAGTACTTC | CASSLEGPTKGDEQYF
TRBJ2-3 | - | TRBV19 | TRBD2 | TGTGCCAGTGCTGGGGGCTTAGCGGGAGCAGGGCCAGATACGCAGTATTTT | CASAGGLAGAGPDTQYF
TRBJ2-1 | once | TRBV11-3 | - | TGTGCCAGCAGCTTACGGACCAGTAGCGATGAGCAGTTCTTC | CASSLRTSSDEQFF
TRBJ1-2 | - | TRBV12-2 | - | TGTGCAAGTCGCTTGCAAGTCGGGTATGGCTACACCTTC | CASRLQVGYGYTF
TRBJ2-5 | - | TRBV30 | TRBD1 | TGTGCCTGGAGTGGGGGAGACAGGGCCCAGTACTTC | CAWSGGDRAQYF
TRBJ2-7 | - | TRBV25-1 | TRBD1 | TGTGCCAGGCGGGGGGACAGGGGGATAGCGGGGAGCTCCTACGAGCAGTACTTC | CARRGDRGIAGSSYEQYF
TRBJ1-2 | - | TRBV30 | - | TGTGCCTGGAGTGTAGGGGGGATTACTGGGGACTATGGCTACACCTTC | CAWSVGGITGDYGYTF
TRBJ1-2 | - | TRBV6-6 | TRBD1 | TGTGCCAGCAGTGCCCGGGACAGGGGTGGCTACACCTTC | CASSARDRGGYTF
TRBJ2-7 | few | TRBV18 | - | TGTGCCAGCTCACCTCCAGGGGTAGCGGGCTGGCAGTACTTC | CASSPPGVAGWQYF
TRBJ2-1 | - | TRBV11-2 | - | TGTGCCAGCAGCCAAGAGGTACATGAGCAGTTCTTC | CASSQEVHEQFF
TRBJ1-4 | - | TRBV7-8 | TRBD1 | TGTGCCAGCAGCGAGGGGGACAGCTATGAAAAACTGTTTTTT | CASSEGDSYEKLFF
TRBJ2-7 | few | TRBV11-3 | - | TGTGCCAGCAGCTTAGGTAGCGGCGACGAGCAGTACTTC | CASSLGSGDEQYF
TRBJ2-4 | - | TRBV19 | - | TGTGCCAGTAGTATAGGGGGCTCCAAAAACATTCAGTACTTC | CASSIGGSKNIQYF
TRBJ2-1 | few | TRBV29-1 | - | TGCAGCGTTGAAAGTGGGTATACCTCCTACAATGAGCAGTTCTTC | CSVESGYTSYNEQFF
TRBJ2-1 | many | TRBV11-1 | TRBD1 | TGTGCCAGCAGCTTCCAATCCCCCGGGACAGGGAACCCCAATGAGCAGTTCTTC | CASSFQSPGTGNPNEQFF
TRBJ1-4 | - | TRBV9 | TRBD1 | TGTGCCAGCAGCGTCGACAGGGGGCGACGAGAAAAACTGTTTTTT | CASSVDRGRREKLFF
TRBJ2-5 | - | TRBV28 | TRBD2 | TGTGCCAGCAGCCTAGGCGGGGGGAGTTATCAAGAGACCCAGTACTTC | CASSLGGGSYQETQYF
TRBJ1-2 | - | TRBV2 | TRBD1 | TGTGCCAGCTCGGGGACAGGCCCAATGTATGGCTACACCTTC | CASSGTGPMYGYTF
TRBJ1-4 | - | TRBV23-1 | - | TGCGCCAGCAGTCTGAGATCAACTAATGAAAAACTGTTTTTT | CASSLRSTNEKLFF
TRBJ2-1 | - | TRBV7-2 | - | TGTGCCAGCAGCCATATCGGGGGCAGTCCTAATGAGCAGTTCTTC | CASSHIGGSPNEQFF
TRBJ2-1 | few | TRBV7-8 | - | TGTGCCAGCAGCCTAGGGACACGCGGGGGGCAGTTCTTC | CASSLGTRGGQFF
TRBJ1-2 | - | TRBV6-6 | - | TGTGCCAGCAGACCACCCCAACAGACACCATATGGCTACACCTTC | CASRPPQQTPYGYTF
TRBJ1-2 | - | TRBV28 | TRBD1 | TGTGCCAGCAGTCCACACCAGGGGGCGGTTTCTGGCTACACCTTC | CASSPHQGAVSGYTF
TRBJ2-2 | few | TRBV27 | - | TGTGCCAGCAGCACCAGGCAGTTTGGGGAGCTGTTTTTT | CASSTRQFGELFF
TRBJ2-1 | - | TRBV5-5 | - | TGTGCCAGCAGCTGGACCGGGGACAATGAGCAGTTCTTC | CASSWTGDNEQFF
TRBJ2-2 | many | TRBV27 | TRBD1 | TGTGCCAGCAGTCCTACTGACAGGGGAGGTACCGGGGAGCTGTTTTTT | CASSPTDRGGTGELFF
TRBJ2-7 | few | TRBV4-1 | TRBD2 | TGCGCCAGCAGCCAAGAAGTACTAGCGGGATTCGAGCAGTACTTC | CASSQEVLAGFEQYF
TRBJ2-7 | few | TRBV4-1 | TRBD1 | TGCGCCAGCAGCCGCGGGACAGGGGGAACCTACGAGCAGTACTTC | CASSRGTGGTYEQYF